A selection of T cell receptor beta chains follows, all from one sample in a study of OX40 agonist ivuxolimab in advanced cancers. Only in-frame clones appear in the TCRdb table, and some are missing; sequencing was by immunoSEQ multiplex PCR. The sample includes about 100,000 clones, 90% of them seen just once. The input for sequencing was CD4+ or CD8+ T cells sorted from blood, taken in a trial of the OX40 agonist ivuxolimab. The receptors shown here come from an adult with an advanced solid tumor such as melanoma, head and neck, liver or kidney cancer. Both conserved end residues are part of each CDR3. The order of the fields is D gene, V gene, J gene, CDR3 protein. D genes are given only for firm matches.

-	TRBV28	TRBJ2-7	CASSRTAGSYEQYF
TRBD1	TRBV18	TRBJ1-2	CASSPGTGDYGYTF
-	TRBV19	TRBJ1-5	CASSIANNQPQHF
-	TRBV7-9	TRBJ2-1	CASSLAGADEQFF
-	TRBV4-3	TRBJ2-1	CASSQVVDLRREQFF
TRBD2	TRBV18	TRBJ2-7	CASSPTQKASGIYEQYF
TRBD1	TRBV28	TRBJ1-2	CASSPGTGSGYTF
-	TRBV12-5	TRBJ2-1	CASGLGVWGMSYNEQFF
-	TRBV11-2	TRBJ2-2	CASSFKLSLFF
TRBD2	TRBV4-2	TRBJ2-7	CASSPATSEGQYF
TRBD1	TRBV29-1	TRBJ2-1	CSVGTGPGNEQFF
-	TRBV2	TRBJ1-1	CASSDRGLGTEAFF
TRBD1	TRBV29-1	TRBJ2-7	CSVVDRVTHEQYF
-	TRBV21-1	TRBJ2-6	CASSEGTSGTSGANVLTF
-	TRBV30	TRBJ2-4	CAWSVKQGNIQYF
-	TRBV29-1	TRBJ2-1	CSVRSNTMVEQFF
-	TRBV7-6	TRBJ2-7	CASSLGGASAGTYEQYF
-	TRBV28	TRBJ1-2	CASSLSVVYGYTF
-	TRBV5-4	TRBJ2-7	CASSSRRDKAYEQYF
-	TRBV29-1	TRBJ2-4	CSVISPLGKNIQYF
-	TRBV11-2	TRBJ1-1	CASSLSPNTEAFF
TRBD1	TRBV11-2	TRBJ2-3	CASSLGRGQGRRTDTQYF
TRBD2	TRBV7-2	TRBJ2-7	CATGLETGEQYF
TRBD1	TRBV19	TRBJ2-3	CASTMTGVRADTQYF
TRBD1	TRBV11-2	TRBJ1-5	CASSLAGTGNQPQHF
-	TRBV28	TRBJ2-3	CASSLTTDTQYF
-	TRBV7-2	TRBJ2-7	CASSLAANSYEQYF
TRBD2	TRBV6-6	TRBJ2-7	CASRAGSYEQYF
-	TRBV28	TRBJ1-5	CASSSEGRSGHSNQPQHF
-	TRBV2	TRBJ2-2	CASRGDTGELFF
-	TRBV28	TRBJ2-6	CASTSGAGANVLTF
-	TRBV20-1	TRBJ1-1	CSAFARTEAFF
-	TRBV28	TRBJ1-2	CASSSTARVAGYTF
-	TRBV9	TRBJ2-2	CASSVEGNTGELFF
-	TRBV5-1	TRBJ2-7	CASSLEAGPLPYEQYF
-	TRBV6-5	TRBJ2-1	CASSYSKMGYNEQFF
-	TRBV5-1	TRBJ1-1	CASSLTGLRGTEAFF
TRBD2	TRBV4-2	TRBJ2-3	CASSQGGGMASTDTQYF
-	TRBV7-6	TRBJ2-5	CDKQAKQETQYF